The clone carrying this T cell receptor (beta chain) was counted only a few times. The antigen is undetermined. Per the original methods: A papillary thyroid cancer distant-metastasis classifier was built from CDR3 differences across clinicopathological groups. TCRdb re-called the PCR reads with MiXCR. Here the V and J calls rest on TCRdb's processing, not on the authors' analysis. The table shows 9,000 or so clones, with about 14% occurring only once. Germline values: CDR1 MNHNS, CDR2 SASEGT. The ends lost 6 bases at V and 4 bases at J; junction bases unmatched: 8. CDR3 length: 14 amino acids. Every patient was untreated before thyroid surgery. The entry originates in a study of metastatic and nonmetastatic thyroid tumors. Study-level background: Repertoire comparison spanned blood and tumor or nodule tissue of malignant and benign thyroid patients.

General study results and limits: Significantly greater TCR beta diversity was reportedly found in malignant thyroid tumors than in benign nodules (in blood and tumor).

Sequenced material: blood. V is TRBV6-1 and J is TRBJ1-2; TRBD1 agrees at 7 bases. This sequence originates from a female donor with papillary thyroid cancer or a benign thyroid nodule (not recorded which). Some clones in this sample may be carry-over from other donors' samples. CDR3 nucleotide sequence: TGTGCCAGCAGCGCTAGCACAGGGGCCTATGGCTACACCTTC. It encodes CASSASTGAYGYTF.